The 26 T cell receptor beta chains given below trace back to one sample, sequenced in a study of T cell responses to AZD1222 COVID-19 vaccine. Sequencing was performed with immunoSEQ multiplex PCR; in TCRdb, only in-frame clones are kept and a portion is missing. The table shows 100,000 to 150,000 clones, with about 90% occurring only once. The starting material was peripheral blood, obtained 28 days after the second AZD1222 dose. The source of these receptors is an adult who received the AZD1222 COVID-19 vaccine.

The J gene is TRBJ1-1, the V gene TRBV28, with 8 bases lining up with TRBD1. After removal of 1 base from V and 5 bases from J, the junction contained 9 bases not matched to a gene. This CDR3 contains 16 residues. Germline V gene data show CDR1 as MDHEN and CDR2 as SYDVKM. CDR3 region: CASSLSAGGLRTEAFF. The DNA for the CDR3 is TGTGCCAGCAGTTTATCGGCAGGGGGCTTGCGGACTGAAGCTTTCTTT.

The V and J genes are TRBV19 and TRBJ2-7; 13 bases match TRBD2. The CDR3 covers 15 residues. V lost 6 bases and J lost 7; bases outside the gene matches: 9. Germline V gene data show CDR1 as LNHDA and CDR2 as SQIVND (reference sequence). CDR3 in amino acids: CASSSRTSGGGEQYF. The CDR3 DNA reads TGTGCCAGTAGCTCAAGGACTAGCGGGGGCGGAGAGCAGTACTTC.

The chain combines TRBV2 with TRBJ2-3; TRBD2 is a possible D gene (6 bases). V lost 4 bases and J lost 0, with 8 bases in between. Germline V CDR1 and CDR2: SNHLY, FYNNEI. There are 14 residues in the CDR3. The CDR3 bases are TGTGCCAGCAGTGGGAGCGGGAGCACAGATACGCAGTATTTT. Amino acids: CASSGSGSTDTQYF. The variable domain in full, with the rest retrieved from reference TRBV2 and TRBJ2-3, is EPEVTQTPSHQVTQMGQEVILRCVPISNHLYFYWYRQILGQKVEFLVSFYNNEISEKSEIFDDQFSVERPDGSNFTLKIRSTKLEDSAMYFCASSGSGSTDTQYFGPGTRLTVL.

This clone was found once. The CDR3, as DNA: TGCGCCAGCAGCGAACTCCCGAGGACGGGACGGAACACTGAAGCTTTCTTT. This codes for CASSELPRTGRNTEAFF. The rearrangement joins TRBV5-1 to TRBJ1-1; D is possibly TRBD1 (5 bases). The V and J ends lost 4 bases and 1 base respectively, with 20 bases between them. The CDR3 runs 17 residues. The germline CDR1 and CDR2 sequences are SGHRS and YFSETQ. Based on the CDR3 plus reference TRBV5-1 and TRBJ1-1, the full variable domain is KAGVTQTPRYLIKTRGQQVTLSCSPISGHRSVSWYQQTPGQGLQFLFEYFSETQRNKGNFPGRFSGRQFSNSRSEMNVSTLELGDSALYLCASSELPRTGRNTEAFFGQGTRLTVV.

V usage is TRBV3-1 (or the pseudogene TRBV3-2) and J usage is TRBJ2-7; no clear D gene. Germline CDR1 and CDR2: LGHDT and YNNKEL (reference sequence). The V and J ends lost 5 bases and 4 bases respectively, with 6 bases between them. This CDR3 has 11 residues. The CDR3 bases are TGTGCCAGCAGCGGAAATTACGAGCAGTACTTC. Protein product: CASSGNYEQYF.

The chain couples TRBV28 to TRBJ2-1; TRBD1 aligns across 7 bases. Germline CDR1 reads MDHEN; CDR2 reads SYDVKM. The trim removed 10 bases at V and 4 bases at J, leaving 13 bases unmatched. The CDR3 spans 15 residues. CDR3: CATLSSGQSYNEQFF. The CDR3 nucleotides read TGTGCCACCCTATCCTCGGGACAGAGTTACAATGAGCAGTTCTTC.

The genes are TRBV7-9 and TRBJ1-1; possible D gene TRBD1, 6 bases. V dropped 4 bases and J dropped 1 base, with 13 bases sitting between them. Germline V CDR1 and CDR2: SEHNR, FQNEAQ (reference sequence). The CDR3 extends over 15 amino acids. CDR3 bases: TGTGCCAGCAGCTGGCCGGAGGACAGGAACACTGAAGCTTTCTTT. This gives the protein CASSWPEDRNTEAFF. The whole variable domain, remainder taken from reference TRBV7-9 and TRBJ1-1, is DTGVSQNPRHKITKRGQNVTFRCDPISEHNRLYWYRQTLGQGPEFLTYFQNEAQLEKSRLLSDRFSAERPKGSFSTLEIQRTEQGDSAMYLCASSWPEDRNTEAFFGQGTRLTVV.

This clone was seen only a few times. The rearrangement links TRBV19 to TRBJ2-5, with D maybe TRBD2 (6 bases). Germline assignment: CDR1 LNHDA and CDR2 SQIVND (reference sequence). Trimming pared 6 bases from V and 2 bases from J, leaving 16 bases between. There are 15 residues in the CDR3. The CDR3 DNA is TGTGCCAGTAGCCCCGGGGGACGAGTTCAAGAGACCCAGTACTTC. Translated, it gives CASSPGGRVQETQYF.

The gene calls are TRBV5-4 and TRBJ2-1; D might be TRBD1 or TRBD2, each matching 7 bases. V was cut by 4 bases and J by 1 base, with 15 bases left in between. The germline V gene has CDR1 SGHNT and CDR2 YYREEE (reference sequence). This CDR3 comprises 16 residues. CDR3 DNA sequence: TGTGCCAGCAGCCCGACAGGGAGGGGTTCCTACAATGAGCAGTTCTTC. Encoded protein: CASSPTGRGSYNEQFF. The full variable domain, completed using reference TRBV5-4 and TRBJ2-1, is ETGVTQSPTHLIKTRGQQVTLRCSSQSGHNTVSWYQQALGQGPQFIFQYYREEENGRGNFPPRFSGLQFPNYSSELNVNALELDDSALYLCASSPTGRGSYNEQFFGPGTRLTVL.

This sequence joins TRBV11-2 and TRBJ2-7; either TRBD1 or TRBD2 may fit D (5 bases each). This CDR3 comprises 14 residues. V gave up 1 base and J gave up 2 bases, with 9 bases separating them. Per the germline V gene, CDR1 is SGHAT and CDR2 is FQNNGV. DNA of the CDR3: TGTGCCAGCAGCTTAGGGGGACCTACCTACGAGCAGTACTTC. Translating gives CASSLGGPTYEQYF.

J is TRBJ2-5 and V is TRBV28, with 7 nucleotides matching TRBD1. The CDR3 is 14 amino acids. In germline, CDR1 is MDHEN, CDR2 SYDVKM. V trimming: 5 bases; J trimming: 4 bases; junction bases outside the gene matches: 7. This chain's CDR3 is CASSLRTGRETQYF. CDR3 bases: TGTGCCAGCAGTCTCCGGACAGGACGAGAGACCCAGTACTTC. Looking up the rest from reference TRBV28 and TRBJ2-5 gives the full variable domain: DVKVTQSSRYLVKRTGEKVFLECVQDMDHENMFWYRQDPGLGLRLIYFSYDVKMKEKGDIPEGYSVSREKKERFSLILESASTNQTSMYLCASSLRTGRETQYFGPGTRLLVL.

The chain has TRBV6-4 and TRBJ2-1; 7 bases map to TRBD2. Germline-derived CDR1 and CDR2 are MRHNA and SNTAGT. CDR3 length: 12 residues. After removal of 4 bases from V and 7 bases from J, the junction contained 1 base not matched to a gene. CDR3 sequence reads: CASSAGGNEQFF. The CDR3 DNA reads TGTGCCAGCAGTGCCGGGGGGAATGAGCAGTTCTTC.

V usage is TRBV28 and J usage is TRBJ2-1, with D maybe TRBD1 (5 bases). This CDR3 has 13 residues. The germline gives CDR1 MDHEN, CDR2 SYDVKM. The germline V and J ends were trimmed by 3 bases and 8 bases, with 11 bases remaining between them. CDR3 loop: CASSFQGSDEQFF. As DNA, the CDR3 is TGTGCCAGCAGTTTCCAGGGATCAGATGAGCAGTTCTTC.

The CDR3 protein is CASRWGQASNQPQHF. The CDR3 region has the DNA TGTGCCAGCAGGTGGGGACAGGCTAGCAATCAGCCCCAGCATTTT. V and J are TRBV28 and TRBJ1-5, with TRBD1 identical over 8 bases. The CDR3 is 15 residues long. Germline V gene sequence: CDR1 MDHEN, CDR2 SYDVKM. Trimming at V came to 6 bases and at J to 0 bases, leaving 4 bases not matched to a gene.

This chain connects TRBV19 to TRBJ2-2; a weak D match, TRBD1 (6 bases). CDR1 is LNHDA and CDR2 is SQIVND in the germline V gene (reference sequence). This CDR3 comprises 16 residues. Trimming left V 3 bases short and J 1 base short, with 12 bases between. DNA for the CDR3: TGTGCCAGTAGTATGGTTAGGGACAAGAACACCGGGGAGCTGTTTTTT. This translates into CASSMVRDKNTGELFF.

The chain carries TRBV3-1 (or the pseudogene TRBV3-2) and TRBJ1-5; D may be TRBD1 (5 bases). The CDR3 is 15 amino acids. V was cut by 0 bases and J by 7 bases, with 13 bases left in between. CDR1 and CDR2 from the germline V gene are LGHDT and YNNKEL (reference sequence). DNA of the CDR3: TGTGCCAGCAGCCAAGAAGTTGCAGGGAACCAGCCCCAGCATTTT. Amino acids: CASSQEVAGNQPQHF.

The chain employs TRBV19 and TRBJ1-2; 7 bases map to TRBD1. Germline-derived CDR1 and CDR2 are LNHDA and SQIVND (reference sequence). This CDR3 region has 15 residues. V gave up 3 bases and J gave up 3 bases; unmatched junction bases: 7. The CDR3 DNA is TGTGCCAGTAGTATCAGCTCAGGGGGAGACTATGGCTACACCTTC. Encoded protein: CASSISSGGDYGYTF.

The chain employs TRBV19 and TRBJ1-2, with D perhaps matching TRBD1 (6 bases). The CDR3 sequence is 14 residues long. The V and J ends lost 3 bases and 0 bases respectively, with 8 bases between them. The V gene's germline CDR1 is LNHDA and CDR2 SQIVND (reference sequence). The CDR3 here is CASSMDRANYGYTF. The CDR3 bases are TGTGCCAGTAGTATGGACAGAGCTAACTATGGCTACACCTTC.

The chain links TRBV6-2 or TRBV6-3 to TRBJ2-7, with TRBD1 as a possible D gene (5 bases). The CDR3 is made up of 13 amino acids. V lost 3 bases to trimming and J lost 5 bases, with 11 bases between them. The germline V gene encodes CDR1 MNHEY and CDR2 SVGEGT. CDR3 region: CASSYWGTHEQYF. CDR3 coding DNA: TGTGCCAGCAGTTATTGGGGCACCCACGAGCAGTACTTC.

Only one count was recorded for this clone. This chain links TRBV7-9 with TRBJ1-5; D is perhaps TRBD1 (6 bases). Trimming stripped 5 bases from V and 2 bases from J, with 13 bases between. This CDR3 contains 15 residues. The germline V gene encodes CDR1 SEHNR and CDR2 FQNEAQ (reference sequence). Here the CDR3 reads CASSPGEGGNQPQHF. CDR3 DNA: TGTGCCAGCAGCCCGGGCGAGGGGGGCAATCAGCCCCAGCATTTT.

The V call is TRBV2, the J call TRBJ2-2; 9 nucleotides line up with TRBD1. Germline CDR1 is SNHLY and CDR2 is FYNNEI. This CDR3 has 14 residues. V shed 6 bases and J 5 bases; nucleotides not matched to a gene: 4. CDR3 sequence reads: CASSPDRGTGELFF. The CDR3 DNA reads as TGTGCCAGCAGCCCGGACAGGGGAACCGGGGAGCTGTTTTTT.

There are a few counts of this clone. The genes are TRBV10-3 and TRBJ1-2, with unresolved D. Germline assignment: CDR1 ENHRY and CDR2 SYGVKD. This CDR3 is built from 12 residues. V was shortened by 0 bases and J by 5 bases, with 4 bases between the two germline ends. This CDR3 reads CAISESAYGYTF. CDR3 DNA: TGTGCCATCAGTGAGTCGGCGTATGGCTACACCTTC.

The genes are TRBV4-1 and TRBJ2-1; D uncertain. The V gene lost 0 bases and the J gene lost 7 bases, with 4 bases spanning the gap. Per germline, CDR1 MGHRA and CDR2 YSYEKL. The CDR3 consists of 12 residues. For the CDR3, the DNA is TGCGCCAGCAGCCAAGACGCTAATGAGCAGTTCTTC. Its protein is CASSQDANEQFF.

The chain carries TRBV28 and TRBJ1-2; D not resolved. V was cut by 5 bases and J by 4 bases, with 5 bases left in between. The CDR3 has 11 residues. CDR1 and CDR2 from the germline V gene are MDHEN and SYDVKM. As DNA, the CDR3 is TGTGCCAGCAGTGGCATCTATGGCTACACCTTC. It specifies CASSGIYGYTF.

CDR3 sequence reads: CATSDNRDRGGSDTQYF. CDR3 nucleotides: TGTGCCACCAGTGATAACCGGGACAGGGGTGGTTCAGATACGCAGTATTTT. The V gene is TRBV24-1, the J gene TRBJ2-3; 10 bases are a match to TRBD1. The germline V gene has CDR1 KGHDR and CDR2 SFDVKD. The ends lost 3 bases at V and 4 bases at J; junction bases unmatched: 9. The CDR3 extends over 17 amino acids.

This chain joins TRBV29-1 and TRBJ1-1; D is possibly TRBD1 (5 bases). This CDR3 has 13 amino acids. Per the germline V gene, CDR1 is SQVTM and CDR2 is ANQGSEA. With 8 bases removed from V and 1 base from J, the gap between germline ends came to 14 bases. The CDR3 is CSCCLGANTEAFF. The CDR3 DNA sequence: TGCAGCTGTTGCTTAGGGGCGAACACTGAAGCTTTCTTT.